This record looks at one T cell receptor (beta chain) sequence and its context. The source of the sample is a study of blood T cell repertoires in COVID-19. Sequencing was performed with immunoSEQ multiplex PCR; in TCRdb, only in-frame clones are kept and a portion is missing. This sample has roughly 380,000 clones, with approximately 89% found just once. The CDR3 totals 13 residues. Germline V gives CDR1 MNHNS, CDR2 SASEGT. V was pared by 2 bases and J by 2 bases, with 7 bases between. The sample was peripheral blood. The gene calls are TRBV6-1 and TRBJ2-7; D unclear. This TCR came from a woman aged 40 to 50 with COVID-19, enrolled during active disease. Here the CDR3 reads CASSELVAYEQYF. Here the CDR3 DNA reads TGTGCCAGCAGTGAACTTGTAGCCTACGAGCAGTACTTC.